The 23 T cell receptor beta chains below all came from one sample that was sequenced in a study of T cell responses to AZD1222 COVID-19 vaccine (dated by TCRdb to the early 2020s). Libraries were made using the immunoSEQ multiplex PCR assay. This immuneACCESS table, as held by TCRdb, lists in-frame sequences with V and J called but not all clones. Of the missing ones, under half trace to an unresolved V gene in checked studies; the others have no known cause. Recorded for this sample are more than 110,000 clones; roughly 92% of them occurred a single time. Jointly, the top ten make up more than 5% of the sample. The intended sense of this specimen's time point label: baseline before first vaccination. The source material was peripheral blood, sampled on day 0 of AZD1222 vaccination. Receptor source: an adult in good health.

The chain joins TRBV3-1 (or the pseudogene TRBV3-2) to TRBJ1-6; no reliable D call. V shed 1 base and J shed 0 bases, with 10 bases lying between them. Germline values: CDR1 LGHDT, CDR2 YNNKEL (reference sequence). This CDR3 has 17 residues. The chain's CDR3 is CASSQVRESSYNSPLHF. The CDR3 region has the DNA TGTGCCAGCAGCCAAGTCCGGGAGAGCTCCTATAATTCACCCCTCCACTTT.

The chain is built from TRBV28 and TRBJ2-5; D unclear. The CDR3 runs to 11 residues. V lost 6 bases to trimming and J lost 3 bases, with 5 bases between them. CDR1 and CDR2 (germline): MDHEN, SYDVKM. This CDR3 reads CASSQEETQYF. CDR3 nucleotide sequence: TGTGCCAGCAGCCAGGAAGAGACCCAGTACTTC.

This chain joins TRBV7-2 and TRBJ1-3; 9 bases line up with TRBD1. Germline assignment: CDR1 SGHTA and CDR2 FQGNSA. V shed 0 bases, J shed 0 bases, and the junction held 9 bases outside the gene matches. The CDR3 runs to 19 residues. CDR3 loop: CASSLAGTGSSSSGNTIYF. Here the CDR3 DNA reads TGTGCCAGCAGCTTAGCCGGGACAGGGTCCTCCTCCTCTGGAAACACCATATATTTT.

The chain is built from TRBV12-3 or TRBV12-4 and TRBJ2-2; tentative D call: TRBD2 (5 bases). This CDR3 has 10 amino acids. Trimming removed 10 bases at V and 7 bases at J, with 7 bases between. CDR3 region: CATGDGELFF. In nucleotides, the CDR3 is TGTGCCACCGGGGACGGGGAGCTGTTTTTT.

DNA for the CDR3: TGTGCCAGCAGCCAGACTAGCGGGAGGGTCTACGAGCAGTACTTC. Protein: CASSQTSGRVYEQYF. The chain joins TRBV7-9 to TRBJ2-7; 14 nucleotides agree with TRBD2. Unmatched junction bases numbered 3, after V lost 5 bases and J lost 3 bases. This CDR3 contains 15 residues. CDR1 and CDR2 from the germline V gene are SEHNR and FQNEAQ (reference sequence). Using reference TRBV7-9 and TRBJ2-7 for the parts outside the CDR3, the full variable domain is DTGVSQNPRHKITKRGQNVTFRCDPISEHNRLYWYRQTLGQGPEFLTYFQNEAQLEKSRLLSDRFSAERPKGSFSTLEIQRTEQGDSAMYLCASSQTSGRVYEQYFGPGTRLTVT.

The chain has TRBV12-5 and TRBJ1-3, with a tentative D call TRBD1 (5 bases). The CDR3 consists of 13 residues. V lost 5 bases and J lost 3, with 8 bases in between. CDR1 and CDR2 (germline): LGHNT, FRNRAP. CDR3 sequence reads: CASGEGFGNTIYF. CDR3 DNA: TGTGCTAGTGGTGAGGGGTTTGGAAACACCATATATTTT. Full variable domain (outside the CDR3, taken from reference TRBV12-5 and TRBJ1-3): DARVTQTPRHKVTEMGQEVTMRCQPILGHNTVFWYRQTMMQGLELLAYFRNRAPLDDSGMPKDRFSAEMPDATLATLKIQPSEPRDSAVYFCASGEGFGNTIYFGEGSWLTVV.

The chain is built from TRBV7-8 and TRBJ1-6, with 8 positions matching TRBD1. Germline CDR1 is SGHVS and CDR2 is FQNEAQ. The V segment lost 0 bases and the J segment 6 bases; nucleotides outside the gene matches: 1. This CDR3 has 15 residues. CDR3 protein: CASSLARGRNSPLHF. The CDR3 DNA reads TGTGCCAGCAGCTTAGCCAGGGGGCGTAATTCACCCCTCCACTTT.

In its sample, this clone was seen a few times. The chain links TRBV28 to TRBJ2-1; D is possibly TRBD2 (6 bases). V was trimmed by 2 bases and J by 8 bases, leaving 16 bases between them. Germline V lookup: CDR1 MDHEN, CDR2 SYDVKM. The CDR3 is 15 amino acids. The CDR3 loop is CASSLVGGGSDEQFF. In DNA form, the CDR3 reads TGTGCCAGCAGTTTAGTGGGAGGCGGAAGCGATGAGCAGTTCTTC.

CDR3 sequence (DNA): TGTGCCAGTAGTCACAGGGGGCTTCAGCCCCAGCATTTT. Amino acid sequence: CASSHRGLQPQHF. The chain recombines TRBV19 with TRBJ1-5; 9 nucleotides agree with TRBD1. CDR1 is LNHDA and CDR2 is SQIVND in the germline V gene (reference sequence). CDR3 length: 13 residues. V gave up 5 bases and J gave up 6 bases; unmatched junction bases: 2. Supplemented by reference TRBV19 and TRBJ1-5, the full variable domain reads DGGITQSPKYLFRKEGQNVTLSCEQNLNHDAMYWYRQDPGQGLRLIYYSQIVNDFQKGDIAEGYSVSREKKESFPLTVTSAQKNPTAFYLCASSHRGLQPQHFGDGTRLSIL.

V and J are TRBV18 and TRBJ2-7, with 9 nucleotides matching TRBD1. The CDR3 length is 15 residues. CDR1 and CDR2 (germline): KGHSH, LQKENI. The J segment lost 13 bases and the V segment lost 1 base, leaving 14 bases of the junction unmatched. CDR3 loop: CASSPRDTGTGKNYF. In DNA, the CDR3 is TGTGCCAGCTCACCACGTGACACCGGGACAGGGAAAAACTACTTC.

This clone turned up a few times. V gene TRBV7-9 combines with J gene TRBJ2-1; D is uncertain. The CDR3 runs to 16 residues. The V and J ends lost 7 bases and 4 bases respectively, with 20 bases between them. Per the germline V gene, CDR1 is SEHNR and CDR2 is FQNEAQ (reference sequence). CDR3 coding DNA: TGTGCCAGCATACCGGGTATAGGACCCACGTACAATGAGCAGTTCTTC. Encoded protein: CASIPGIGPTYNEQFF.

The chain employs TRBV28 and TRBJ2-2; D may match TRBD1 or TRBD2 (5 bases each). The V end was cut by 4 bases, the J end by 1 base, with 10 bases between. The germline gives CDR1 MDHEN, CDR2 SYDVKM. CDR3 length: 15 residues. CDR3 protein: CASSSRDRNTGELFF. The CDR3 region has the DNA TGTGCCAGCAGTTCCCGGGACCGGAACACCGGGGAGCTGTTTTTT.

J is TRBJ2-2 and V is TRBV7-6, with 11 bases identical to TRBD2. Trimming at V came to 1 base and at J to 6 bases, leaving 10 bases not matched to a gene. CDR1 is SGHVS, CDR2 FNYEAQ, per germline. The CDR3 is made up of 18 amino acids. This CDR3 is CASSLGSPTSGISGELFF. In DNA, the CDR3 is TGTGCCAGCAGCTTAGGGTCCCCGACTAGCGGGATATCCGGGGAGCTGTTTTTT.

The rearrangement joins TRBV6-2 or TRBV6-3 to TRBJ2-7, with TRBD2 matching 14 bases. The V segment lost 5 bases and the J segment 0 bases; nucleotides outside the gene matches: 18. Germline-derived CDR1 and CDR2 are MNHEY and SVGEGT. CDR3 length: 21 amino acids. CDR3 nucleotide sequence: TGTGCCAGCAGTCCGGGACTAGCGGGAGTTCCTGATTACCGGAGCTCCTACGAGCAGTACTTC. It specifies CASSPGLAGVPDYRSSYEQYF.

The CDR3, as DNA: TGCAGCGTTGATTTGGGGACAGGAACAGATACGCAGTATTTT. As protein: CSVDLGTGTDTQYF. The genes are TRBV29-1 and TRBJ2-3; 8 nucleotides match TRBD1. In germline, CDR1 is SQVTM, CDR2 ANQGSEA. After removal of 3 bases from V and 3 bases from J, the junction contained 5 bases not matched to a gene. The length of the CDR3 is 14 residues.

V is TRBV7-9 and J is TRBJ1-1; a weak D match, TRBD1 (6 bases). Trimming left V 1 base short and J 11 bases short, with 14 bases between. Germline CDR1 SEHNR, CDR2 FQNEAQ (reference sequence). CDR3 length: 13 residues. The CDR3 here is CASSLGQGQGAFF. CDR3 sequence (DNA): TGTGCCAGCAGCTTAGGGCAGGGCCAGGGGGCTTTCTTT.

The gene calls are TRBV28 and TRBJ2-5, with D tentatively TRBD2 (6 bases). Trimming shortened V by 6 bases and J by 10 bases, and 15 bases separated the two germline ends. Per the germline V gene, CDR1 is MDHEN and CDR2 is SYDVKM. The CDR3 contains 12 residues. In DNA, the CDR3 is TGTGCCAGCAGACGCTCCGGGGGTTTCCAGTACTTC. It specifies CASRRSGGFQYF. Drawing the rest from reference TRBV28 and TRBJ2-5, the complete variable domain is DVKVTQSSRYLVKRTGEKVFLECVQDMDHENMFWYRQDPGLGLRLIYFSYDVKMKEKGDIPEGYSVSREKKERFSLILESASTNQTSMYLCASRRSGGFQYFGPGTRLLVL.

The gene calls are TRBV5-1 and TRBJ2-5; 8 positions agree with TRBD1. CDR3 size: 14 residues. Germline V gene sequence: CDR1 SGHRS, CDR2 YFSETQ. V lost 4 bases, J lost 5 bases, and 7 bases stayed unmatched. This CDR3 reads CASSPQGAPETQYF. DNA for the CDR3: TGCGCCAGCAGCCCTCAGGGGGCGCCGGAGACCCAGTACTTC.

The chain combines TRBV7-8 with TRBJ2-1; 10 bases line up with TRBD2. CDR1 and CDR2 from the germline V gene are SGHVS and FQNEAQ. V shed 5 bases, J shed 4 bases, and the junction held 17 bases outside the gene matches. This CDR3 comprises 19 residues. Written as DNA, the CDR3 is TGTGCCAGCAGCATCAGGGGGGCGCTAGCGGGAGCCCGATACAATGAGCAGTTCTTC. Translating gives CASSIRGALAGARYNEQFF.

The chain recombines TRBV29-1 with TRBJ2-7; D is possibly TRBD1 (6 bases). This CDR3 contains 15 residues. Germline CDR1 and CDR2: SQVTM and ANQGSEA. The V end lost 1 base, the J end lost 1 base, and 14 bases lay between the germline ends. The chain's CDR3 is CSVEGGYTGSYEQYF. The DNA of the CDR3 is TGCAGCGTTGAAGGGGGGTATACAGGGTCCTACGAGCAGTACTTC.

This chain uses TRBV14 with TRBJ2-1, with D possibly being TRBD2 (6 bases). This CDR3 spans 14 amino acids. In germline, CDR1 is SGHDN, CDR2 FVKESK. Trimming left V 2 bases short and J 5 bases short, with 10 bases between. The CDR3 loop reads CASSQLTSHNEQFF. CDR3 nucleotides: TGTGCCAGCAGCCAACTGACTAGTCACAATGAGCAGTTCTTC.

In DNA form, the CDR3 reads TGTGCCAGTAAGGGCCCCGACAGGGTCAATCAGCCCCAGCATTTT. Amino acids: CASKGPDRVNQPQHF. V is TRBV19 and J is TRBJ1-5; 7 bases align to TRBD1. Germline V gene lookup returns CDR1 LNHDA and CDR2 SQIVND (reference sequence). Trimming took 7 bases from V and 3 from J; bases not matched to a gene: 9. The CDR3 spans 15 residues.

CDR3 nucleotides: TGTGCCAGTAGTGAGCCGGGGACTCATGGGCAGTTCTTC. Its protein product is CASSEPGTHGQFF. The chain combines TRBV19 with TRBJ2-1; D is perhaps TRBD2 (6 bases). The CDR3 is 13 residues long. Trimming stripped 5 bases from V and 12 bases from J, with 17 bases between. CDR1 and CDR2 (germline): LNHDA, SQIVND (reference sequence).